This paragraph covers one T cell receptor beta chain sequence. These data come from a study of blood T cell repertoires in COVID-19. Across the whole study: Researchers got acute and convalescent COVID-19 samples from the United States, Italy and Spain. T cells, B-cell-depleted T cells, or PBMCs supplied cDNA or gDNA.

Germline CDR1 LGHNA, CDR2 YNFKEQ. The CDR3 has 14 residues. The ends were cut back, 1 base at V and 6 bases at J, with 9 bases in the middle. As handled by the study authors: How many nucleated cells were present was estimated from reference gene primer amplification. Assay used: immunoSEQ multiplex PCR; TCRdb lists only in-frame clones, some missing. The V and J calls and clone size come from that table; D and trimming were worked out from the DNA. This sample has about 130,000 clones, with about four fifths found just once. The chain couples TRBV4-2 to TRBJ1-4, with D tentatively TRBD1 (5 bases). The sample taken for sequencing was peripheral blood. The sequence was collected from a man between 35 and 55 years old with active or convalescent COVID-19. The DNA of the CDR3 is TGTGCCAGCAGCCAAGGGGGCAGGGATGAAAAACTGTTTTTT. This codes for CASSQGGRDEKLFF.